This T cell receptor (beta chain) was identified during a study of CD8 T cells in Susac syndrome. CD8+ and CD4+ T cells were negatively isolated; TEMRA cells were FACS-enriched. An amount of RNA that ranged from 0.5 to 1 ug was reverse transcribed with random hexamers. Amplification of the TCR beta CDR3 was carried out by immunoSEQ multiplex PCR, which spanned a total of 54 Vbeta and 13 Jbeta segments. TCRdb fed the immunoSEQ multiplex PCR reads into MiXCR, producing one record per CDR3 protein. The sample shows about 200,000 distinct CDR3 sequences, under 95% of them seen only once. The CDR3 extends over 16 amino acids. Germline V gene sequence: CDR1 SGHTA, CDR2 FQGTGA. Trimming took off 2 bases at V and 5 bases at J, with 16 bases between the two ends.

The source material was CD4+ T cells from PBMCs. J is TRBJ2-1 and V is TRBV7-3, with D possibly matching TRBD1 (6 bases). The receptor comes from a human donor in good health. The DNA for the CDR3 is TGTGCCAGCAGCTTACAAGGGTCAGGGGTGAACAATGAGCAGTTCTTC. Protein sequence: CASSLQGSGVNNEQFF.